These 29 T cell receptor beta chains came from one sample sequenced in a study of response to subunit inactivated influenza vaccine. TCRdb recomputed calls from the RT-PCR reads with MiXCR, one row per CDR3 protein. The sample consists of roughly 650,000 distinct CDR3 sequences, approximately 15% of them appearing once. The sample was PBMCs from blood, taken 12 days after vaccination. The receptors come from a man aged 50-59 years who received an inactivated influenza vaccine.

The V call is TRBV5-1, the J call TRBJ2-1, with TRBD2 matching 14 bases. CDR1 SGHRS and CDR2 YFSETQ come from the germline V gene. The CDR3 has 17 amino acids. Trimming took 4 bases from V and 8 from J; bases not matched to a gene: 11. CDR3 DNA sequence: TGCGCCAGCAGCAGACGACTAGCGGGGGGGCGAGTGGATGAGCAGTTCTTC. Translating gives CASSRRLAGGRVDEQFF.

This clonotype was picked up many times. Sequence at one end of the junction differs from germline and may be a read error. This chain uses TRBV12-3 or TRBV12-4 with TRBJ2-3, with a possible D match to TRBD2 (6 bases). This CDR3 is 13 amino acids long. The CDR3 protein is CASSWGVTHTQYF. CDR3 DNA: TGTGCCAGCAGTTGGGGGGTCACACATACGCAGTATTTT.

This clonotype has only one observation. This chain connects TRBV12-3 or TRBV12-4 to TRBJ2-6; D is possibly TRBD2 (5 bases). There are 17 residues in the CDR3. Trimming removed 7 bases from V and 4 bases from J, with 20 bases in between. Written as DNA, the CDR3 is TGTGCCAGCACCCATACCCCGGTTAGGAGGGGGGCCAACGTCCTGACTTTC. Translation gives CASTHTPVRRGANVLTF.

This clonotype was observed a few times. V is TRBV6-4 and J is TRBJ2-3; D call uncertain. Trimming pared 2 bases from V and 3 bases from J, leaving 6 bases between. The CDR3 runs to 13 residues. Germline V CDR1 and CDR2: MRHNA, SNTAGT. The CDR3 nucleotides read TGTGCCAGCAGTGACCGGATTACAGATACGCAGTATTTT. Translated, it gives CASSDRITDTQYF.

V gene TRBV19 combines with J gene TRBJ2-7; no definite D call. Per the germline V gene, CDR1 is LNHDA and CDR2 is SQIVND (reference sequence). The CDR3 loop spans 12 amino acids. Trimming removed 3 bases from V and 3 bases from J, with 6 bases in between. The DNA for the CDR3 is TGTGCCAGTAGTATCATGGGCTACGAGCAGTACTTC. It specifies CASSIMGYEQYF.

CDR3 loop: CSASRTSGANEQFF. In nucleotides, the CDR3 is TGCAGTGCTAGCCGGACTAGCGGGGCCAATGAGCAGTTCTTC. The rearrangement links TRBV20-1 to TRBJ2-1; 12 nucleotides line up with TRBD2. This CDR3 has 14 amino acids. Trimming removed 3 bases from V and 6 bases from J; junction bases left unmatched: 3. Germline values: CDR1 DFQATT, CDR2 SNEGSKA (reference sequence).

CDR3 sequence (DNA): TGCGCCAGCAGCTTGGCTACGGGTTTGGGGGAGACCCAGTACTTC. Encoded protein: CASSLATGLGETQYF. The chain is built from TRBV5-1 and TRBJ2-5, with D unresolved. Trimming removed 0 bases from V and 5 bases from J, with 14 bases in between. The CDR3 has 15 amino acids. Germline V gene sequence: CDR1 SGHRS, CDR2 YFSETQ.

This clonotype has more than one count but fewer than ten. This sequence joins TRBV9 and TRBJ1-1; 7 bases are a match to TRBD1. Germline V gives CDR1 SGDLS, CDR2 YYNGEE. Losses at the gene ends were 4 bases for V and 7 bases for J; bases not matched to a gene: 16. The CDR3 extends over 16 amino acids. CDR3 in amino acids: CASSPIERTGGHEAFF. CDR3 coding DNA: TGTGCCAGCAGCCCAATAGAACGGACAGGTGGCCATGAAGCTTTCTTT.

This clonotype was counted a few times. The genes are TRBV28 and TRBJ2-3; possible D gene TRBD2, 7 bases. The CDR3 length is 15 residues. The V end was cut by 7 bases, the J end by 2 bases, with 16 bases between. Germline assignment: CDR1 MDHEN and CDR2 SYDVKM. The CDR3 sequence is CASTLAGASTDTQYF. The CDR3 DNA reads TGTGCCAGCACCTTGGCGGGGGCCTCCACAGATACGCAGTATTTT.

The chain combines TRBV5-1 with TRBJ1-2, with TRBD1 matching 7 bases. CDR1 and CDR2 (germline): SGHRS, YFSETQ. The ends lost 3 bases at V and 5 bases at J; junction bases unmatched: 10. This CDR3 is built from 15 residues. The CDR3 spells CASSSSGQNNYGYTF. CDR3 nucleotide sequence: TGCGCCAGCAGCTCGTCGGGACAGAACAATTATGGCTACACCTTC. Supplemented by reference TRBV5-1 and TRBJ1-2, the full variable domain reads KAGVTQTPRYLIKTRGQQVTLSCSPISGHRSVSWYQQTPGQGLQFLFEYFSETQRNKGNFPGRFSGRQFSNSRSEMNVSTLELGDSALYLCASSSSGQNNYGYTFGSGTRLTVV.

The sample holds a few counts of this clonotype. The chain recombines TRBV7-9 with TRBJ2-1, with unresolved D. CDR1 is SEHNR, CDR2 FQNEAQ, per germline (reference sequence). The CDR3 spans 15 residues. Deletions cut 3 bases from V and 6 bases from J, with 15 bases between. The CDR3 DNA reads as TGTGCCAGCAGCTTTGGGGTCCCCCCCCCCAATGAGCAGTTCTTC. This gives the protein CASSFGVPPPNEQFF. Based on the CDR3 plus reference TRBV7-9 and TRBJ2-1, the full variable domain is DTGVSQNPRHKITKRGQNVTFRCDPISEHNRLYWYRQTLGQGPEFLTYFQNEAQLEKSRLLSDRFSAERPKGSFSTLEIQRTEQGDSAMYLCASSFGVPPPNEQFFGPGTRLTVL.

This clonotype occurred a few times. V and J are TRBV12-3 or TRBV12-4 and TRBJ1-5; a weak D match, TRBD1 (5 bases). This CDR3 comprises 15 residues. Trimming took off 3 bases at V and 7 bases at J, with 16 bases between the two ends. The CDR3 sequence is CASSFDQGYGQPQHF. The CDR3 region has the DNA TGTGCCAGCAGTTTCGATCAGGGATATGGACAGCCCCAGCATTTT.

The rearrangement uses TRBV7-2 and TRBJ2-1; D gene ambiguous. The CDR3 is 14 residues long. V lost 5 bases to trimming and J lost 2 bases, with 10 bases between them. Germline values: CDR1 SGHTA, CDR2 FQGNSA. The CDR3 region has the DNA TGTGCCAGCAGCCCCCGAGGACCCTACAATGAGCAGTTCTTC. Protein product: CASSPRGPYNEQFF.

This clonotype was seen a few times. The chain recombines TRBV19 with TRBJ1-4; maybe TRBD1 (5 bases). Trimming cost V 3 bases and J 1 base, with 9 bases left between them. The CDR3 is 15 amino acids. Germline CDR1 reads LNHDA; CDR2 reads SQIVND (reference sequence). In nucleotides, the CDR3 is TGTGCCAGTAGTATCGCCGGGGGAACTAATGAAAAACTGTTTTTT. Translating it yields CASSIAGGTNEKLFF.

This clonotype was seen at least ten times. The chain uses TRBV5-6 and TRBJ2-3; no definite D call. The CDR3 has 14 residues. Between the trimmed V and J ends, which lost 4 bases and 0 bases, there was a span of 9 bases. Germline V lookup: CDR1 SGHDT, CDR2 YYEEEE. The CDR3 DNA is TGTGCCAGCAGCGATGGTCCTAGCACAGATACGCAGTATTTT. It translates to CASSDGPSTDTQYF.

This clonotype was seen more than once but under ten times. The chain combines TRBV11-3 with TRBJ2-3, with 8 nucleotides matching TRBD1. This CDR3 has 15 amino acids. CDR1 is SGHNT and CDR2 is YENEEA in the germline V gene. V trimming: 5 bases; J trimming: 5 bases; junction bases outside the gene matches: 9. The CDR3: CASSLGQGAGDTQYF. CDR3 nucleotide sequence: TGTGCCAGCAGCCTAGGCCAGGGGGCCGGAGATACGCAGTATTTT. Full variable domain (outside the CDR3, taken from reference TRBV11-3 and TRBJ2-3): EAGVVQSPRYKIIEKKQPVAFWCNPISGHNTLYWYLQNLGQGPELLIRYENEEAVDDSQLPKDRFSAERLKGVDSTLKIQPAELGDSAVYLCASSLGQGAGDTQYFGPGTRLTVL.

The chain carries TRBV10-3 and TRBJ2-2; TRBD1 matches at 8 bases. Germline V gene data show CDR1 as ENHRY and CDR2 as SYGVKD. This CDR3 contains 13 residues. Germline trimming cut 11 bases from V and 1 base from J; bases unmatched to any gene: 3. DNA of the CDR3: TGTGCCGAGGGACAGGAGAACACCGGGGAGCTGTTTTTT. This gives the protein CAEGQENTGELFF.

This clonotype was seen more than once but under ten times. The chain uses TRBV7-9 and TRBJ2-1; 10 bases are shared with TRBD1. This CDR3 has 16 residues. The germline gives CDR1 SEHNR, CDR2 FQNEAQ (reference sequence). The V segment lost 1 base and the J segment 16 bases; nucleotides outside the gene matches: 16. The chain's CDR3 is CASSLDSWPSGQGRFF. The CDR3 DNA is TGTGCCAGCAGCTTAGATTCTTGGCCTTCGGGACAGGGGCGTTTCTTC.

This clonotype was seen a few times. The gene calls are TRBV5-1 and TRBJ1-2; 8 positions match TRBD1. The CDR3 is 16 residues long. The germline V gene encodes CDR1 SGHRS and CDR2 YFSETQ. J gave up 0 bases and V 4 bases, and 8 bases lay outside the gene matches. This CDR3 is CASSPGQGRTNYGYTF. The CDR3 region has the DNA TGCGCCAGCAGCCCCGGACAGGGTCGAACTAACTATGGCTACACCTTC.

There are many counts of this clonotype. V is TRBV5-1 and J is TRBJ2-2; D ambiguous. Germline V gives CDR1 SGHRS, CDR2 YFSETQ. Trimming stripped 0 bases from V and 8 bases from J, with 14 bases between. The CDR3 runs 15 residues. CDR3 nucleotides: TGCGCCAGCAGCTTGGCGTCGGGTAGTGAAGGGGAGCTGTTTTTT. Translating gives CASSLASGSEGELFF.

The chain links TRBV28 to TRBJ2-2; TRBD1 aligns across 8 bases. The CDR3 has 16 amino acids. The germline V gene has CDR1 MDHEN and CDR2 SYDVKM. V gave up 2 bases and J gave up 2 bases; unmatched junction bases: 4. CDR3 protein: CASSLIGQGNTGELFF. CDR3 DNA: TGTGCCAGCAGTTTAATCGGACAGGGAAACACCGGGGAGCTGTTTTTT.

The chain is built from TRBV4-3 and TRBJ2-5, with a possible D match to TRBD1 (7 bases). Deletions cut 0 bases from V and 5 bases from J, with 16 bases between. CDR3 length: 16 amino acids. Germline V gives CDR1 LGHNA, CDR2 YSLEER. The CDR3 region is CASSQDPDRAGETQYF. For the CDR3, the DNA is TGCGCCAGCAGCCAAGATCCCGACAGGGCGGGGGAGACCCAGTACTTC.

V is TRBV3-1 and J is TRBJ1-5, with TRBD1 identical over 7 bases. J lost 2 bases, V lost 1 base, and 5 bases had no gene match. The CDR3 is 16 amino acids. Per the germline V gene, CDR1 is LGHDT and CDR2 is YNNKEL (reference sequence). The CDR3 loop is CASSQGTGDGNQPQHF. For the CDR3, the DNA is TGTGCCAGCAGCCAAGGAACAGGGGACGGCAATCAGCCCCAGCATTTT.

CDR3 sequence (DNA): TGTGCCAGCAGCCAAGAAAGCGGCAGGTGGCCCCAGTACTTC. Protein: CASSQESGRWPQYF. The V gene is TRBV14, the J gene TRBJ2-5; possibly TRBD2 for D (5 bases). Germline V lookup: CDR1 SGHDN, CDR2 FVKESK. V was shortened by 0 bases and J by 9 bases, with 14 bases between the two germline ends. The length of the CDR3 is 14 residues. Looking up the rest from reference TRBV14 and TRBJ2-5 gives the full variable domain: EAGVTQFPSHSVIEKGQTVTLRCDPISGHDNLYWYRRVMGKEIKFLLHFVKESKQDESGMPNNRFLAERTGGTYSTLKVQPAELEDSGVYFCASSQESGRWPQYFGPGTRLLVL.

A word on this clonotype: A read error is possible here, since a much larger clone lies one base away. The rearrangement joins TRBV10-3 to TRBJ2-7, with D tentatively TRBD2 (5 bases). CDR3 size: 13 residues. Germline V gene lookup returns CDR1 ENHRY and CDR2 SYGVKD. CDR3 nucleotide sequence: TGTGCCGTCAGTGAGGAGAGAGGGTACGAGCAGTACTTC. The encoded protein is CAVSEERGYEQYF.

The V and J genes are TRBV7-3 and TRBJ2-5, with 10 bases lining up with TRBD2. The CDR3 spans 15 residues. The V gene end was trimmed by 4 bases and the J gene end by 4 bases; junction bases not matched to a gene: 6. Per germline, CDR1 SGHTA and CDR2 FQGTGA. The CDR3 sequence: CASSSPSGSGETQYF. CDR3 coding DNA: TGTGCCAGCAGCTCGCCTAGCGGGAGTGGAGAGACCCAGTACTTC.

The rearrangement uses TRBV28 and TRBJ1-6; D remains unclear. Between the trimmed V and J ends, which lost 6 bases and 7 bases, there was a span of 19 bases. There are 16 residues in the CDR3. The germline CDR1 and CDR2 sequences are MDHEN and SYDVKM. The CDR3 here is CASSTPPDWENSPLHF. CDR3 nucleotides: TGTGCCAGCAGCACCCCCCCCGACTGGGAGAATTCACCCCTCCACTTT.

The chain links TRBV20-1 to TRBJ2-2; D ambiguous. Trimming shortened V by 4 bases and J by 0 bases, and 9 bases separated the two germline ends. The germline V gene has CDR1 DFQATT and CDR2 SNEGSKA (reference sequence). The CDR3 has 14 residues. Here the CDR3 DNA reads TGCAGTGCTATAAGACGGACGAACACCGGGGAGCTGTTTTTT. Translation: CSAIRRTNTGELFF.

This clonotype was counted between two and nine times. The chain employs TRBV12-5 and TRBJ2-3, with D perhaps matching TRBD2 (6 bases). This CDR3 contains 16 residues. V was shortened by 6 bases and J by 2 bases, with 18 bases between the two germline ends. Germline assignment: CDR1 LGHNT and CDR2 FRNRAP. CDR3 in DNA: TGTGCTAGTGGCTATATGGAGGGAGGAAACACAGATACGCAGTATTTT. This encodes CASGYMEGGNTDTQYF. The entire variable domain, with the rest obtained from reference TRBV12-5 and TRBJ2-3, is as follows: DARVTQTPRHKVTEMGQEVTMRCQPILGHNTVFWYRQTMMQGLELLAYFRNRAPLDDSGMPKDRFSAEMPDATLATLKIQPSEPRDSAVYFCASGYMEGGNTDTQYFGPGTRLTVL.